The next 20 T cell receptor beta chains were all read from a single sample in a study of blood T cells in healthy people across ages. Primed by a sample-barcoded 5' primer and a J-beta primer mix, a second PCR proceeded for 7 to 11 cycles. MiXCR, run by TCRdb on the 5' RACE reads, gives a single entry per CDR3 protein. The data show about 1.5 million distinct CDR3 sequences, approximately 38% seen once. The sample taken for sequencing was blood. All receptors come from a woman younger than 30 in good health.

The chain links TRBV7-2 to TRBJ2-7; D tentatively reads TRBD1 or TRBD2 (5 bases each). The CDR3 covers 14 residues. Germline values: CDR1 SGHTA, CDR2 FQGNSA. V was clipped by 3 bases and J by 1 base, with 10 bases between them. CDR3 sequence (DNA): TGTGCCAGCAGCTTCGTGGGGGATTCCTACGAGCAGTACTTC. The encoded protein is CASSFVGDSYEQYF.

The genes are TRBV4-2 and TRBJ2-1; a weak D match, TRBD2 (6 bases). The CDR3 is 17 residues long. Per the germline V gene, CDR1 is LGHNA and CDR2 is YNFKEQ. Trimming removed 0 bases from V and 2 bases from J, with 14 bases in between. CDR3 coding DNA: TGTGCCAGCAGCCAAGATCTTGGCGGGACCCCCTACAATGAGCAGTTCTTC. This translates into CASSQDLGGTPYNEQFF.

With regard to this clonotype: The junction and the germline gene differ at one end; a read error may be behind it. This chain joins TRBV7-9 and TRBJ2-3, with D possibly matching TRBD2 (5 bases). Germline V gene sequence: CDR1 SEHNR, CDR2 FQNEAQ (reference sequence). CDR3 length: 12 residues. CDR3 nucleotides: TGTGCCAGCAGCTACCTCGGGGATATGCAGTATTTT. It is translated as CASSYLGDMQYF.

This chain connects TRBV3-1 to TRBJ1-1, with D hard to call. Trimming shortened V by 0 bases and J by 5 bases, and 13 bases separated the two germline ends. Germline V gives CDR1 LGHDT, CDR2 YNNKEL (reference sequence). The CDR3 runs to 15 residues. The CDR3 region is CASSQDPREGTEAFF. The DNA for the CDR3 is TGTGCCAGCAGCCAAGATCCTAGGGAGGGTACTGAAGCTTTCTTT.

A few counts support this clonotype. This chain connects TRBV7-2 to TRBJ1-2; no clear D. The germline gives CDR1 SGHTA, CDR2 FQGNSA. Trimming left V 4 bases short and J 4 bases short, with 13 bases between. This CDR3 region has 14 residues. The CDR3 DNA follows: TGTGCCAGCAGCTCTTCCGCGGGAGCCTATGGCTACACCTTC. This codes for CASSSSAGAYGYTF.

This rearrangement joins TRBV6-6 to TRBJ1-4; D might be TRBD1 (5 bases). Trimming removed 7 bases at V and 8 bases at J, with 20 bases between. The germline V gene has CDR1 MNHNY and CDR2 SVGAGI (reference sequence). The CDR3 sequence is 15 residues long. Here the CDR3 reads CASTPSPLGLEKLFF. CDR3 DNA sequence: TGTGCCAGCACTCCATCCCCCTTGGGACTCGAAAAACTGTTTTTT.

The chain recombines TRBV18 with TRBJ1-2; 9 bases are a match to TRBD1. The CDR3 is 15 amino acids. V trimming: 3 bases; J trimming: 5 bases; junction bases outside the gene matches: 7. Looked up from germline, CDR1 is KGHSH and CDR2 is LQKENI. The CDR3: CASSPRTGEMYGYTF. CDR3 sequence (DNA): TGTGCCAGCTCACCTAGGACAGGGGAAATGTATGGCTACACCTTC. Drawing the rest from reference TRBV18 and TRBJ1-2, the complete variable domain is NAGVMQNPRHLVRRRGQEARLRCSPMKGHSHVYWYRQLPEEGLKFMVYLQKENIIDESGMPKERFSAEFPKEGPSILRIQQVVRGDSAAYFCASSPRTGEMYGYTFGSGTRLTVV.

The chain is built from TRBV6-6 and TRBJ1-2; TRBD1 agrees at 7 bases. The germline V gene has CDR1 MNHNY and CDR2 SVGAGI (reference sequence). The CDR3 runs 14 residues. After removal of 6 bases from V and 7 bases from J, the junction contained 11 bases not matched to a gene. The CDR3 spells CASRTGVWSGGYTF. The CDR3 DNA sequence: TGTGCCAGCAGAACAGGGGTATGGTCTGGTGGCTACACCTTC.

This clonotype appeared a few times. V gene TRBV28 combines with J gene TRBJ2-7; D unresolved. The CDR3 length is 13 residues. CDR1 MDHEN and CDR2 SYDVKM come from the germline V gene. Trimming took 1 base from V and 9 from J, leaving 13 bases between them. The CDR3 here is CASSLSRTKMQYF. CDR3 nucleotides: TGTGCCAGCAGTTTATCCCGAACTAAGATGCAGTACTTC. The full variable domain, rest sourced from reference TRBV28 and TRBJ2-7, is DVKVTQSSRYLVKRTGEKVFLECVQDMDHENMFWYRQDPGLGLRLIYFSYDVKMKEKGDIPEGYSVSREKKERFSLILESASTNQTSMYLCASSLSRTKMQYFGPGTRLTVT.

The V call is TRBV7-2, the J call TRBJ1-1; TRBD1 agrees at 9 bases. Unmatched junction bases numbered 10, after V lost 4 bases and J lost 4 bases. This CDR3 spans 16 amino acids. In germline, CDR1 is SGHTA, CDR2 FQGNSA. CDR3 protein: CASSYTGTGRVTEAFF. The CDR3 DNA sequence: TGTGCCAGCAGCTACACCGGGACAGGGAGGGTCACTGAAGCTTTCTTT.

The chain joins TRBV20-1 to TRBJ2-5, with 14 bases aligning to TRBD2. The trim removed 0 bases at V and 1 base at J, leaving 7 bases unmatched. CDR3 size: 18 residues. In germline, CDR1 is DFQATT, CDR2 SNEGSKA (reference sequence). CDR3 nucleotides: TGCAGTGCTAGAGATGGGGGACTAGCGGGAGTTCTCCAAGAGACCCAGTACTTC. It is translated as CSARDGGLAGVLQETQYF.

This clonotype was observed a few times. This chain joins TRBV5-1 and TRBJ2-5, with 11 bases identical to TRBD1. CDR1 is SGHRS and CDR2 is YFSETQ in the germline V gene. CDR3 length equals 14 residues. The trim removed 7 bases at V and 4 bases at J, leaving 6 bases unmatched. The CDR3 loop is CASGPGTGGETQYF. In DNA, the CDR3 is TGCGCCAGCGGCCCCGGGACAGGGGGAGAGACCCAGTACTTC.

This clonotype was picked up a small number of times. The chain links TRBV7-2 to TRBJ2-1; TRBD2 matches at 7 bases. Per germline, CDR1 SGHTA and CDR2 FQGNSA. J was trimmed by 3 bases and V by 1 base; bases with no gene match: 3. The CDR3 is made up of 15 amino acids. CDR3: CASSLVTGGYNEQFF. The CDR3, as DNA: TGTGCCAGCAGCTTAGTAACGGGGGGCTACAATGAGCAGTTCTTC.

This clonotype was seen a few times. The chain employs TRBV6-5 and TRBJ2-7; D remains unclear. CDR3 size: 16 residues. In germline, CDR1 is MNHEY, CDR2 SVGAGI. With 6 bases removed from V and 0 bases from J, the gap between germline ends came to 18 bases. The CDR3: CASRRVKSKSSYEQYF. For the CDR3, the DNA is TGTGCCAGCAGACGCGTTAAATCCAAGAGCTCCTACGAGCAGTACTTC.

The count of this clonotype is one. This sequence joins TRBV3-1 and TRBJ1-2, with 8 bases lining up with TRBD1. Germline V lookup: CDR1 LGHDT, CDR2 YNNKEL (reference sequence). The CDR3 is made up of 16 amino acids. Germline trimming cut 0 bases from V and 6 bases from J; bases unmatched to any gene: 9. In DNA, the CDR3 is TGTGCCAGCAGCCAAGATCTTGAGACAGGGGTTCATGGCTACACCTTC. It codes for CASSQDLETGVHGYTF. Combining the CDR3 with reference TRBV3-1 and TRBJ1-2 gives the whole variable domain DTAVSQTPKYLVTQMGNDKSIKCEQNLGHDTMYWYKQDSKKFLKIMFSYNNKELIINETVPNRFSPKSPDKAHLNLHINSLELGDSAVYFCASSQDLETGVHGYTFGSGTRLTVV.

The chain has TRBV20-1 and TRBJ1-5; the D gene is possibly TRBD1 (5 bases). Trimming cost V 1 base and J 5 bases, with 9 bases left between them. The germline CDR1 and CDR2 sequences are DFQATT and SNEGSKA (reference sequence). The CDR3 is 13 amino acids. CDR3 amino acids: CSARGGTDQPQHF. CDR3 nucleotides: TGCAGTGCTAGAGGGGGGACTGATCAGCCCCAGCATTTT.

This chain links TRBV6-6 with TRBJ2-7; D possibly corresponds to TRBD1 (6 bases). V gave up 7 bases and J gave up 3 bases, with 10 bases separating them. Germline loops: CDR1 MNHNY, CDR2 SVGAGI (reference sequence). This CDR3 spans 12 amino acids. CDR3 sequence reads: CASTKDSYEQYF. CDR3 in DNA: TGTGCCAGCACCAAGGACAGCTACGAGCAGTACTTC.

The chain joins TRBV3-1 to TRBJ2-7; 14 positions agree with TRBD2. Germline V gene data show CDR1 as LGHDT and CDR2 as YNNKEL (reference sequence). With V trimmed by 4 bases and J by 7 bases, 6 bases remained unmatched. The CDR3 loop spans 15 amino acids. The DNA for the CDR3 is TGTGCCAGCAGCCCGCGGACTAGCGGGAGGAATGAGCAGTACTTC. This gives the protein CASSPRTSGRNEQYF.

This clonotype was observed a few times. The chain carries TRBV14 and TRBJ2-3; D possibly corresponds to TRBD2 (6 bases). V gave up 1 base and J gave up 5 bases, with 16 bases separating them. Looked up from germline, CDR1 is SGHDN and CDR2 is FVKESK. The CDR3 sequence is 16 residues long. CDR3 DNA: TGTGCCAGCAGCCAAGCGACCGGGACTTCCTTAGATACGCAGTATTTT. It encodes CASSQATGTSLDTQYF.

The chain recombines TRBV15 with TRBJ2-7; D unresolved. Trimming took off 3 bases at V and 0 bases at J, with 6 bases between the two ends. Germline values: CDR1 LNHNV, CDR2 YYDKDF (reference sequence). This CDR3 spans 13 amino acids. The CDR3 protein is CATSSTTSYEQYF. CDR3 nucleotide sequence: TGTGCCACCAGCAGTACCACCTCCTACGAGCAGTACTTC.